This TCR beta chain is from a study of cytomegalovirus exposure and HLA in healthy donors. The PCR had 60 Vbeta and 13 Jbeta primers. Data came from immunoSEQ multiplex PCR; TCRdb stores just in-frame clones and leaves some out. The sample has over 130,000 clones, 79% seen once; the top ten hold 5% to 6.5%. Findings and limits, study-wide: Associated with cytomegalovirus, according to the listing, were fewer than 200 TCR beta chains. In an earlier analysis, about 87% or about 30%: the productive usage of most TCR beta V segments. Reportedly, HLA-A and HLA-B alleles of most subjects were accurately predicted from TCR beta. When analyzed later, a missense DCLRE1C variant was found to be linked to TCR beta V- and J-gene trimming.

Regarding this clone: The antigen is unknown.

The CDR3 contains 12 residues. V dropped 5 bases and J dropped 7 bases, with 11 bases sitting between them. Germline-derived CDR1 and CDR2 are MDHEN and SYDVKM. The sample comprised PBMCs. The clonotype comes from a man aged 50-59 years in good health and CMV-seropositive. The chain joins TRBV28 to TRBJ1-2; possible D gene TRBD1, 5 bases. The CDR3 DNA reads as TGTGCCAGCAGTCCCCGGACATTTGGCTACACCTTC. It yields the protein CASSPRTFGYTF.